These 3 T cell receptor beta chains were sequenced from one sample in a study of T cell responses to AZD1222 COVID-19 vaccine (dated by TCRdb to 2020 to 2022). The sample's time point label, in plain terms: about 28 days (+/-7) after the second vaccine dose. The receptor library was made with the immunoSEQ multiplex PCR assay. This is the immuneACCESS table as TCRdb keeps it, with only in-frame sequences that have V and J called. A part of the clones is gone; compared with another copy, unresolved V genes explain less than half, and the rest is unexplained. In this sample the table shows roughly 120,000 clones, 88% of which occur a single time. The ten largest clonotypes hold 3.5% of the sample. The sequences come from peripheral blood, collected 28 days after the second AZD1222 dose. All receptors derive from an adult who received the AZD1222 COVID-19 vaccine.

The chain links TRBV7-3 to TRBJ2-1, with 7 positions matching TRBD1. Per the germline V gene, CDR1 is SGHTA and CDR2 is FQGTGA. The CDR3 extends over 21 amino acids. V dropped 4 bases and J dropped 6; count of bases not matched to a gene: 27. Here the CDR3 reads CASSSYWRTGLGRQTANEQFF. The CDR3 DNA reads TGTGCCAGCAGCTCTTATTGGCGGACAGGCCTCGGCCGCCAGACCGCCAATGAGCAGTTCTTC.

The V gene is TRBV14, the J gene TRBJ2-3, with 8 bases fitting TRBD2. The ends lost 2 bases at V and 6 bases at J; junction bases unmatched: 7. Germline-derived CDR1 and CDR2 are SGHDN and FVKESK. The CDR3 extends over 15 amino acids. Written as DNA, the CDR3 is TGTGCCAGCAGCCAAAGTATAGCGGGAACCGATACGCAGTATTTT. It codes for CASSQSIAGTDTQYF.

The rearrangement links TRBV20-1 to TRBJ1-5; the D gene is possibly TRBD1 (6 bases). V lost 3 bases to trimming and J lost 3 bases, with 15 bases between them. The CDR3 runs 15 residues. The germline V gene encodes CDR1 DFQATT and CDR2 SNEGSKA (reference sequence). The CDR3 loop is CSASPSDRINQPQHF. CDR3 bases: TGCAGTGCTAGTCCGTCCGACAGGATCAATCAGCCCCAGCATTTT.